One sample yielded the 29 T cell receptor beta chains listed below, sequenced in a study of early T cells in non-severe SARS-CoV-2 infection. In TCRdb, the 5' RACE reads were re-called with MiXCR into one record per CDR3 protein. There are tens of thousands of distinct CDR3 sequences in the sample; about 9% occur only once, and just under 6% lies in the top ten. Sequencing was done on a sample of whole blood. These receptors were taken from an adult who was a healthcare worker with PCR-confirmed SARS-CoV-2 infection or an uninfected control (not recorded which).

This clonotype was counted many times. The chain recombines TRBV20-1 with TRBJ1-3, with unresolved D. The CDR3 extends over 15 amino acids. The V and J ends lost 4 bases and 4 bases respectively, with 17 bases between them. Germline CDR1 and CDR2: DFQATT and SNEGSKA (reference sequence). The CDR3 reads CSANPRREPGNTIYF. The CDR3 coding sequence is TGCAGTGCTAACCCAAGGCGGGAGCCGGGAAACACCATATATTTT.

This clonotype was seen many times. V is TRBV7-2 and J is TRBJ1-6; D remains unclear. V lost 4 bases, J lost 8 bases, and 6 bases lay in between. The germline V gene has CDR1 SGHTA and CDR2 FQGNSA. The CDR3 loop spans 12 amino acids. CDR3 bases: TGTGCCAGCAGCTCCGATTATTCACCCCTCCACTTT. Residues: CASSSDYSPLHF.

This clonotype was seen a few times. The V and J genes are TRBV10-1 and TRBJ2-1, with 10 bases fitting TRBD2. CDR1 is WNHNN, CDR2 SYGVQD, per germline (reference sequence). This CDR3 contains 15 residues. Trimming at V came to 5 bases and at J to 9 bases, leaving 10 bases not matched to a gene. The CDR3 DNA reads as TGCGCCAGCAGTAGATTAGCGGGAGGTTTCGGTGAGCAGTTCTTC. Amino acid sequence: CASSRLAGGFGEQFF.

This clonotype was detected many times. The V gene is TRBV9, the J gene TRBJ2-1, with D hard to call. The germline V gene has CDR1 SGDLS and CDR2 YYNGEE. The CDR3 has 15 amino acids. V lost 2 bases and J 10 bases, leaving 19 bases between the germline ends. The CDR3 is CASSVGLQSPSEQFF. The CDR3 nucleotides read TGTGCCAGCAGCGTCGGGCTTCAGAGCCCGAGCGAGCAGTTCTTC.

This clonotype appeared a few times. The rearrangement uses TRBV6-5 and TRBJ2-3; 14 bases match TRBD2. The CDR3 sequence is 16 residues long. CDR1 is MNHEY and CDR2 is SVGAGI in the germline V gene. Losses at the gene ends were 5 bases for V and 1 base for J; bases not matched to a gene: 2. The CDR3 spells CASSKGLAGGTDTQYF. CDR3 bases: TGTGCCAGCAGTAAGGGACTAGCGGGGGGCACAGATACGCAGTATTTT.

This clonotype was recorded a few times. The chain employs TRBV29-1 and TRBJ1-1; D unclear. This CDR3 has 10 amino acids. The V end lost 0 bases, the J end lost 8 bases, and 4 bases lay between the germline ends. Germline loops: CDR1 SQVTM, CDR2 ANQGSEA. For the CDR3, the DNA is TGCAGCGTTGAAGACAGGGAAGCTTTCTTT. This encodes CSVEDREAFF.

The rearrangement joins TRBV12-3 or TRBV12-4 to TRBJ1-5, with D perhaps matching TRBD1 (5 bases). V gave up 5 bases and J gave up 0 bases, with 26 bases separating them. CDR3 length: 20 amino acids. The CDR3 DNA sequence: TGTGCCAGCAGTACCCACCCCGTTGTACGGGGCAGCAATAGCAATCAGCCCCAGCATTTT. The encoded protein is CASSTHPVVRGSNSNQPQHF.

This clonotype was seen many times. This sequence joins TRBV7-2 and TRBJ1-3, with 8 bases fitting TRBD1. V shed 1 base, J shed 2 bases, and the junction held 1 base outside the gene matches. Per the germline V gene, CDR1 is SGHTA and CDR2 is FQGNSA. The CDR3 has 15 amino acids. This CDR3 is CASSLEDRAGNTIYF. DNA of the CDR3: TGTGCCAGCAGCTTAGAGGACAGGGCTGGAAACACCATATATTTT.

The genes are TRBV5-4 and TRBJ1-1; 9 bases align to TRBD1. Unmatched junction bases numbered 6, after V lost 1 base and J lost 5 bases. The germline gives CDR1 SGHNT, CDR2 YYREEE (reference sequence). The CDR3 consists of 15 residues. The CDR3 spells CASSLQQGAQTEAFF. CDR3 DNA: TGTGCCAGCAGCTTGCAACAGGGGGCGCAGACTGAAGCTTTCTTT. The whole variable domain, remainder taken from reference TRBV5-4 and TRBJ1-1, is ETGVTQSPTHLIKTRGQQVTLRCSSQSGHNTVSWYQQALGQGPQFIFQYYREEENGRGNFPPRFSGLQFPNYSSELNVNALELDDSALYLCASSLQQGAQTEAFFGQGTRLTVV.

The chain carries TRBV4-2 and TRBJ2-3; 10 nucleotides agree with TRBD2. Germline V CDR1 and CDR2: LGHNA, YNFKEQ. The CDR3 consists of 14 residues. Germline trimming cut 0 bases from V and 10 bases from J; bases unmatched to any gene: 4. CDR3 protein: CASSQDASGSSQYF. The CDR3 DNA is TGTGCCAGCAGCCAAGATGCTAGCGGGAGTTCGCAGTATTTT.

This clonotype was observed a few times. The chain combines TRBV20-1 with TRBJ1-1; maybe TRBD1 (5 bases). Per germline, CDR1 DFQATT and CDR2 SNEGSKA (reference sequence). Trimming removed 6 bases at V and 2 bases at J, with 13 bases between. The CDR3 sequence is 13 residues long. The CDR3 protein is CSASLTVNTEAFF. The CDR3 nucleotides are TGCAGTGCGTCTCTGACAGTTAACACTGAAGCTTTCTTT.

Only a few counts were recorded for this clonotype. The chain joins TRBV18 to TRBJ1-2; 10 bases agree with TRBD1. J gave up 6 bases and V 2 bases, and 0 bases lay outside the gene matches. This CDR3 has 13 residues. Per germline, CDR1 KGHSH and CDR2 LQKENI. In DNA form, the CDR3 reads TGTGCCAGCTCACCAGGACAGGGGGATGGCTACACCTTC. The encoded protein is CASSPGQGDGYTF.

This clonotype has just a few counts. This sequence joins TRBV29-1 and TRBJ2-6; D unresolved. Trimming removed 4 bases from V and 0 bases from J, with 4 bases in between. The germline V gene has CDR1 SQVTM and CDR2 ANQGSEA. This CDR3 has 13 residues. This CDR3 reads CSVVYSGANVLTF. The CDR3 nucleotides are TGCAGCGTTGTGTACTCTGGGGCCAACGTCCTGACTTTC.

This clonotype was recorded many times. The chain has TRBV7-6 and TRBJ2-3; 8 nucleotides align to TRBD2. CDR1 SGHVS and CDR2 FNYEAQ come from the germline V gene. The J segment lost 7 bases and the V segment lost 3 bases, leaving 9 bases of the junction unmatched. There are 15 residues in the CDR3. This CDR3 is CASSLGAGVINTQYF. The DNA of the CDR3 is TGTGCCAGCAGCTTGGGAGCGGGAGTCATCAATACGCAGTATTTT.

V is TRBV13 and J is TRBJ2-2; 8 bases match TRBD1. The CDR3 totals 16 residues. The germline CDR1 and CDR2 sequences are PRHDT and FYEKMQ (reference sequence). With 0 bases clipped from V and 4 bases from J, the junction kept 4 bases outside the gene matches. CDR3 in DNA: TGTGCCAGCAGCTTAGGCACAGGGGGAATCACCGGGGAGCTGTTTTTT. Translated: CASSLGTGGITGELFF.

In this sample, this clonotype turned up many times. The gene calls are TRBV12-3 or TRBV12-4 and TRBJ2-2, with 10 bases that match TRBD2. The CDR3 covers 15 residues. V shed 3 bases and J 7 bases; nucleotides not matched to a gene: 5. The CDR3 DNA reads as TGTGCCAGCAGTTTCAGAGCGGGGGGGCGCGGGGAGCTGTTTTTT. It codes for CASSFRAGGRGELFF.

V and J are TRBV6-1 and TRBJ1-5, with a possible D match to TRBD1 (5 bases). CDR3 length: 14 residues. Trimming took off 5 bases at V and 5 bases at J, with 13 bases between the two ends. Germline V gene data show CDR1 as MNHNS and CDR2 as SASEGT. CDR3 sequence (DNA): TGTGCCAGCAGTTCATCAGGGATAGATCAGCCCCAGCATTTT. This codes for CASSSSGIDQPQHF.

This chain uses TRBV10-3 with TRBJ2-7, with TRBD2 identical over 8 bases. The CDR3 contains 13 residues. Germline V CDR1 and CDR2: ENHRY, SYGVKD. V dropped 5 bases and J dropped 7; count of bases not matched to a gene: 7. CDR3 bases: TGTGCCATCAGTAGCGGGAGTGAGCGAGAGCAGTACTTC. This gives the protein CAISSGSEREQYF.

There are many counts of this clonotype. The rearrangement uses TRBV2 and TRBJ2-1; D may be TRBD1 or TRBD2 (6 bases each). V shed 0 bases and J shed 7 bases, with 16 bases lying between them. The CDR3 loop spans 16 amino acids. Germline CDR1 SNHLY, CDR2 FYNNEI. CDR3 in DNA: TGTGCCAGCAGTGAAGCGCCGGGGGCGGGTTGGAATGAGCAGTTCTTC. Encoded protein: CASSEAPGAGWNEQFF.

This clonotype was recorded at least ten times. The rearrangement links TRBV12-3 or TRBV12-4 to TRBJ2-6; D is unclear. The V and J ends lost 6 bases and 0 bases respectively, with 9 bases between them. The CDR3 has 15 amino acids. CDR3 residues: CASRGDGSGANVLTF. CDR3 in DNA: TGTGCCAGCAGAGGAGACGGCTCTGGGGCCAACGTCCTGACTTTC.

This clonotype was picked up many times. The DNA of the CDR3 is TGTGCCTGCGGGGGGGCTAGCGGACTCTCCTACAATGAGCAGTTCTTC. Protein product: CACGGASGLSYNEQFF. The gene calls are TRBV11-2 and TRBJ2-1; TRBD2 agrees at 9 bases. CDR1 is SGHAT, CDR2 FQNNGV, per germline. V gave up 11 bases and J gave up 0 bases; unmatched junction bases: 11. The length of the CDR3 is 16 residues.

The chain carries TRBV29-1 and TRBJ2-3; the D is unclear. Germline CDR1 is SQVTM and CDR2 is ANQGSEA. Trimming cost V 7 bases and J 0 bases, with 11 bases left between them. This CDR3 region has 13 residues. The CDR3 region has the DNA TGCAGCGCCAAGGACGGAAGCACAGATACGCAGTATTTT. Protein product: CSAKDGSTDTQYF.

This clonotype was counted between two and nine times. V gene TRBV3-1 combines with J gene TRBJ2-6; 7 nucleotides match TRBD1. The germline V gene encodes CDR1 LGHDT and CDR2 YNNKEL (reference sequence). Germline trimming cut 4 bases from V and 12 bases from J; bases unmatched to any gene: 12. This CDR3 is 15 amino acids long. The CDR3 region is CASSRGRDRVPVLTF. CDR3 DNA sequence: TGTGCCAGCAGCCGGGGACGAGACAGGGTCCCCGTCCTGACTTTC.

This clonotype turned up a few times. The chain joins TRBV6-6 to TRBJ2-2; TRBD2 matches at 12 bases. The junction had 6 bases not matched to a gene; V was cut back by 8 bases and J by 5 bases. The CDR3 contains 15 residues. CDR1 MNHNY and CDR2 SVGAGI come from the germline V gene (reference sequence). The CDR3 nucleotides are TGTGCCAGCCTTTGGACTAGCGGGAATACCGGGGAGCTGTTTTTT. This gives the protein CASLWTSGNTGELFF.

This clonotype showed up many times. The rearrangement joins TRBV5-1 to TRBJ1-2, with D possibly being TRBD1 (5 bases). The CDR3 loop spans 15 amino acids. The V end was cut by 5 bases, the J end by 4 bases, with 18 bases between. Germline values: CDR1 SGHRS, CDR2 YFSETQ. The CDR3 DNA is TGCGCCAGCAGGAGTCAACCAGGGATGGGCTATGGCTACACCTTC. This codes for CASRSQPGMGYGYTF.

The genes are TRBV9 and TRBJ1-6, with D unclear. The CDR3 spans 13 residues. The germline gives CDR1 SGDLS, CDR2 YYNGEE. Trimming stripped 4 bases from V and 7 bases from J, with 9 bases between. CDR3 sequence: CASSIRRNSPLHF. DNA for the CDR3: TGTGCCAGCAGCATCCGGAGGAATTCACCCCTCCACTTT.

This clonotype appeared a few times. V is TRBV20-1 and J is TRBJ1-1; no definite D call. V lost 0 bases, J lost 0 bases, and 14 bases lay in between. CDR1 and CDR2 (germline): DFQATT, SNEGSKA (reference sequence). The CDR3 runs 16 residues. This chain's CDR3 is CSARDRGGGLNTEAFF. CDR3 sequence (DNA): TGCAGTGCTAGAGATCGCGGCGGCGGATTGAACACTGAAGCTTTCTTT.

V and J are TRBV7-8 and TRBJ1-1; D is possibly TRBD1 (5 bases). V lost 2 bases, J lost 0 bases, and 10 bases lay in between. The germline V gene encodes CDR1 SGHVS and CDR2 FQNEAQ. CDR3 length: 15 residues. CDR3 sequence: CASSLRGRVNTEAFF. Here the CDR3 DNA reads TGTGCCAGCAGCTTAAGGGGCAGGGTGAACACTGAAGCTTTCTTT.

This clonotype was counted at least ten times. The gene calls are TRBV5-1 and TRBJ2-4; 9 nucleotides align to TRBD1. The germline CDR1 and CDR2 sequences are SGHRS and YFSETQ. V was clipped by 5 bases and J by 8 bases; unmatched bases: 11. This CDR3 has 15 amino acids. The CDR3 loop reads CASRQGRQGVDIQYF. CDR3 nucleotides: TGCGCCAGCAGGCAGGGGAGACAGGGGGTAGACATTCAGTACTTC.